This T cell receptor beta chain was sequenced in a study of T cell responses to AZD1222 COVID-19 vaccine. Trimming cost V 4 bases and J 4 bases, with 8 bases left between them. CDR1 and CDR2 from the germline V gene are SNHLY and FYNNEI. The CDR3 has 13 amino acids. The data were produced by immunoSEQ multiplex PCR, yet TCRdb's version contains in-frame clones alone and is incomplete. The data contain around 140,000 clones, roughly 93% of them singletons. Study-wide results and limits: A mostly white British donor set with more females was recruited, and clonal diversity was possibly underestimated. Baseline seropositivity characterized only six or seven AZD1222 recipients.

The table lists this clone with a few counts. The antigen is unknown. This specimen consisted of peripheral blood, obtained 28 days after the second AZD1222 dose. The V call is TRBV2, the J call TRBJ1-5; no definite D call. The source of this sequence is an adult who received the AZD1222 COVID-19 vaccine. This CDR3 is CASSAGLNQPQHF. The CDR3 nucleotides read TGTGCCAGCAGTGCAGGTTTGAATCAGCCCCAGCATTTT.